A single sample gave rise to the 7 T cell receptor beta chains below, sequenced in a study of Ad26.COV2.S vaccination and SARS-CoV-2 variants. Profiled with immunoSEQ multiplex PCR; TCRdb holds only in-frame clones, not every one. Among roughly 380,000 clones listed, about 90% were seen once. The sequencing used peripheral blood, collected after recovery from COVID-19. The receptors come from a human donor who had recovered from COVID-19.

CDR3 amino acids: CATSGDRGPSQPQHF. The CDR3, as DNA: TGTGCCACCAGCGGGGACAGGGGGCCGAGTCAGCCCCAGCATTTT. This rearrangement joins TRBV15 to TRBJ1-5, with 12 positions matching TRBD1. Germline lookup yields CDR1 LNHNV and CDR2 YYDKDF (reference sequence). This CDR3 contains 15 residues. The V and J ends lost 5 bases and 6 bases, in that order; junction bases with no gene match: 5.

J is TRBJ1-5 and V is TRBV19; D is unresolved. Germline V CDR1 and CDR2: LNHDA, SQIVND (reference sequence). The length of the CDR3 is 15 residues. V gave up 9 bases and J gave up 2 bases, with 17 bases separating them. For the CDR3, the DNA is TGTGCCAGCCAGAGGTTCCGGGGTGGCAATCAGCCCCAGCATTTT. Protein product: CASQRFRGGNQPQHF. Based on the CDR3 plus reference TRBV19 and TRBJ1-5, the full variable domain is DGGITQSPKYLFRKEGQNVTLSCEQNLNHDAMYWYRQDPGQGLRLIYYSQIVNDFQKGDIAEGYSVSREKKESFPLTVTSAQKNPTAFYLCASQRFRGGNQPQHFGDGTRLSIL.

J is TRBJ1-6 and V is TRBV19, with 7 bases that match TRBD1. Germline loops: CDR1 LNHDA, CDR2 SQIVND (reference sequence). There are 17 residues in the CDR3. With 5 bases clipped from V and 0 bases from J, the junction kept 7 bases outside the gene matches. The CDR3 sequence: CASSPGQLSSYNSPLHF. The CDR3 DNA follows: TGTGCCAGTAGTCCGGGACAGCTAAGCTCCTATAATTCACCCCTCCACTTT.

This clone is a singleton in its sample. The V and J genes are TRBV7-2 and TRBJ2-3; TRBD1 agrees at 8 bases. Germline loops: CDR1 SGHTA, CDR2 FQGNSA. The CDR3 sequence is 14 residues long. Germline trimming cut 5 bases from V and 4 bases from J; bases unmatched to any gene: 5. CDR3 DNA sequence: TGTGCCAGCAGCCCGGGACAGGCGGCAGATACGCAGTATTTT. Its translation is CASSPGQAADTQYF.

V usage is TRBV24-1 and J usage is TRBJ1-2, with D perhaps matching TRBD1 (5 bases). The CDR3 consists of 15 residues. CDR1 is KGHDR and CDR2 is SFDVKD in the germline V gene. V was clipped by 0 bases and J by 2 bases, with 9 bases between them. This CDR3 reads CATSDLGRVNYGYTF. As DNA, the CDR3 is TGTGCCACCAGTGATTTGGGCAGGGTGAACTATGGCTACACCTTC.

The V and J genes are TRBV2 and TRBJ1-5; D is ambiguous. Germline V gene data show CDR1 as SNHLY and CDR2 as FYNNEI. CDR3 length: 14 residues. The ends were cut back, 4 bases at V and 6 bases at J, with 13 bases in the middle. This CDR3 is CASSGEAGVQPQHF. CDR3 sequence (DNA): TGTGCCAGCAGTGGTGAGGCAGGTGTTCAGCCCCAGCATTTT.

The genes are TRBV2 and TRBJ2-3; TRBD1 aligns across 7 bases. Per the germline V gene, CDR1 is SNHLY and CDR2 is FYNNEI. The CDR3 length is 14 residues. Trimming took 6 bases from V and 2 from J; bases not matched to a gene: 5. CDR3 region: CASSRDRITDTQYF. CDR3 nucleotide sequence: TGTGCCAGCAGCCGGGACAGAATCACAGATACGCAGTATTTT.